The 12 T cell receptor beta chains presented below share a single source sample, sequenced in a study of shared T cell receptors in the human thymus. The table came from immunoSEQ multiplex PCR; TCRdb's copy has only in-frame clones and leaves some out. In the table there are about 660,000 clones, around 87% of which are singletons. This same sample was also taken into another study, of human thymus T cells.

Sequenced: thymocytes. These TCRs come from a boy under three years old with a congenital heart defect.

This clone appeared once. V usage is TRBV19 and J usage is TRBJ2-1, with TRBD2 matching over 8 bases. CDR3 size: 15 residues. CDR1 is LNHDA, CDR2 SQIVND, per germline (reference sequence). The trim removed 6 bases at V and 7 bases at J, leaving 11 bases unmatched. The CDR3 protein is CASRALEREWNEQFF. The CDR3 DNA reads as TGTGCCAGTAGGGCCTTGGAGCGGGAGTGGAATGAGCAGTTCTTC.

The chain recombines TRBV6-6 with TRBJ2-7; 9 positions agree with TRBD1. Germline CDR1 is MNHNY and CDR2 is SVGAGI (reference sequence). The CDR3 has 14 amino acids. V dropped 10 bases and J dropped 4; count of bases not matched to a gene: 11. The CDR3: CATTTGTGSYEQYF. The CDR3 DNA sequence: TGTGCCACTACGACGGGGACAGGGAGTTACGAGCAGTACTTC.

In this sample, this clone turned up once. The chain uses TRBV27 and TRBJ2-1; D remains unclear. With 6 bases removed from V and 8 bases from J, the gap between germline ends came to 14 bases. Germline CDR1 reads MNHEY; CDR2 reads SMNVEV (reference sequence). The length of the CDR3 is 13 residues. CDR3 protein: CASRRSNVDEQFF. The CDR3 bases are TGTGCCAGCAGGCGGAGCAACGTCGATGAGCAGTTCTTC.

This rearrangement joins TRBV6-6 to TRBJ1-5; D might be TRBD1 (5 bases). The CDR3 is made up of 14 amino acids. With 6 bases removed from V and 7 bases from J, the gap between germline ends came to 16 bases. Germline CDR1 is MNHNY and CDR2 is SVGAGI (reference sequence). CDR3 region: CASSVLQGSQPQHF. The CDR3 region has the DNA TGTGCCAGCAGCGTCCTGCAGGGATCCCAGCCCCAGCATTTT.

The V gene is TRBV6-1, the J gene TRBJ1-5, with D hard to call. Germline CDR1 reads MNHNS; CDR2 reads SASEGT. The CDR3 runs to 16 residues. Trimming shortened V by 2 bases and J by 0 bases, and 11 bases separated the two germline ends. The chain's CDR3 is CASSEFVAHSNQPQHF. The CDR3 nucleotides are TGTGCCAGCAGTGAATTCGTAGCACATAGCAATCAGCCCCAGCATTTT.

The chain is built from TRBV28 and TRBJ1-5, with 7 bases identical to TRBD1. Germline-derived CDR1 and CDR2 are MDHEN and SYDVKM. The CDR3 covers 15 residues. The J segment lost 4 bases and the V segment lost 2 bases, leaving 5 bases of the junction unmatched. This CDR3 reads CASSLGRTGNQPQHF. The CDR3 DNA follows: TGTGCCAGCAGTTTAGGAAGGACAGGTAATCAGCCCCAGCATTTT.

This clone was seen a handful of times. This chain joins TRBV28 and TRBJ1-3; 10 positions match TRBD1. V lost 10 bases, J lost 4 bases, and 7 bases stayed unmatched. The germline V gene has CDR1 MDHEN and CDR2 SYDVKM. This CDR3 contains 14 residues. The CDR3, as DNA: TGTGCCACCTTCGAGGGACAGGGGGGAAACACCATATATTTT. It translates to CATFEGQGGNTIYF.

The rearrangement links TRBV4-1 to TRBJ1-6; 7 positions match TRBD1. The V segment lost 1 base and the J segment 9 bases; nucleotides outside the gene matches: 9. This CDR3 has 16 amino acids. Looked up from germline, CDR1 is MGHRA and CDR2 is YSYEKL. CDR3 in DNA: TGCGCCAGCAGCCAAGGCCGACAGGGACGTACTTCACCCCTCCACTTT. Translated, it gives CASSQGRQGRTSPLHF.

The chain combines TRBV5-4 with TRBJ2-7, with a possible D match to TRBD2 (6 bases). Trimming removed 0 bases from V and 0 bases from J, with 10 bases in between. Looked up from germline, CDR1 is SGHNT and CDR2 is YYREEE (reference sequence). CDR3 length: 15 amino acids. The CDR3 region is CASSLVRGNSYEQYF. The DNA for the CDR3 is TGTGCCAGCAGCTTGGTGCGGGGCAACTCCTACGAGCAGTACTTC.

The CDR3 loop reads CASNSTGSQETQYF. The CDR3 DNA reads as TGTGCCAGCAACTCGACGGGATCGCAAGAGACCCAGTACTTC. The chain recombines TRBV11-2 with TRBJ2-5; a possible D gene is TRBD2 (5 bases). The CDR3 has 14 residues. Germline values: CDR1 SGHAT, CDR2 FQNNGV. V gave up 7 bases and J gave up 2 bases, with 14 bases separating them. The full variable domain, completed using reference TRBV11-2 and TRBJ2-5, is EAGVAQSPRYKIIEKRQSVAFWCNPISGHATLYWYQQILGQGPKLLIQFQNNGVVDDSQLPKDRFSAERLKGVDSTLKIQPAKLEDSAVYLCASNSTGSQETQYFGPGTRLLVL.

The chain employs TRBV2 and TRBJ1-4; 11 bases line up with TRBD1. Per the germline V gene, CDR1 is SNHLY and CDR2 is FYNNEI. V lost 6 bases and J lost 8; bases outside the gene matches: 8. The CDR3 has 15 residues. The CDR3 DNA is TGTGCCAGCAGGGGACAGGGGGAATTCAGGGAAAAACTGTTTTTT. Translation gives CASRGQGEFREKLFF.

V usage is TRBV20-1 and J usage is TRBJ2-1, with D unclear. Trimming left V 6 bases short and J 8 bases short, with 5 bases between. Germline assignment: CDR1 DFQATT and CDR2 SNEGSKA (reference sequence). The CDR3 spans 9 residues. The CDR3 DNA reads TGCAGTGCCACTCATGAGCAGTTCTTC. The encoded protein is CSATHEQFF.